The TCR beta chain under discussion was sequenced for a study of CD8 T cells in ankylosing spondylitis. Each CDR3 protein is one row after TCRdb ran MiXCR on the 5' RACE reads. The repertoire consists of about 340,000 distinct CDR3 sequences, with 14% to 15% occurring once and the leading ten covering roughly 1.1%. Germline V CDR1 and CDR2: SGHTA, FQGNSA. Trimming took off 6 bases at V and 5 bases at J, with 19 bases between the two ends. The CDR3 has 15 amino acids. This clonotype was seen a few times. No antigen is known for it. Study-wide points: Disease-linked clones, CD8+, were relatively rare in peripheral blood. From matched ankylosing spondylitis synovial fluid, disease-linked clones were reportedly recovered at significantly enriched levels.

Sequencing input: blood, either unsorted or a sorted T cell fraction (not recorded which). The rearrangement joins TRBV7-2 to TRBJ2-5; possibly TRBD2 for D (6 bases). This TCR came from a male donor with ankylosing spondylitis or in good health (not recorded which). CDR3 in amino acids: CASRRGRTFIETQYF. CDR3 sequence (DNA): TGTGCCAGCAGGCGGGGTAGGACATTTATCGAGACCCAGTACTTC.